Following are 20 T cell receptor beta chains from one sample sequenced in a study of CD8+ T cells in alopecia areata. Following RNA extraction, reverse transcription yielded cDNA that acted as the sequencing template. Sequenced by immunoSEQ multiplex PCR; TCRdb stores in-frame clones only, minus some. The sample records under 150,000 clones, roughly 50% being singletons. The sample comprised NKG2D-low CD8+ T cells sorted from blood. All receptors come from a human donor with alopecia areata.

This clone turned up a few times. V and J are TRBV28 and TRBJ2-7; either TRBD1 or TRBD2 may supply D (5 bases each). This CDR3 has 14 residues. CDR1 and CDR2 from the germline V gene are MDHEN and SYDVKM. Between the trimmed V and J ends, which lost 4 bases and 3 bases, there was a span of 13 bases. The CDR3, as DNA: TGTGCCAGCAGTTCCCGGGACGGAAGCTACGAGCAGTACTTC. Translated: CASSSRDGSYEQYF.

This clone appeared a few times. J is TRBJ2-1 and V is TRBV14; 8 nucleotides line up with TRBD1. Losses at the gene ends were 6 bases for V and 8 bases for J; bases not matched to a gene: 9. Germline-derived CDR1 and CDR2 are SGHDN and FVKESK. CDR3 length equals 14 residues. CDR3: CASRYRGMGDEQFF. The CDR3 region has the DNA TGTGCCAGCAGGTACAGGGGGATGGGTGATGAGCAGTTCTTC.

The chain recombines TRBV6-1 with TRBJ1-1; D not resolved. The CDR3 spans 12 residues. The germline V gene has CDR1 MNHNS and CDR2 SASEGT. Trimming took 6 bases from V and 4 from J, leaving 9 bases between them. CDR3 DNA: TGTGCCAGCAGCTTTCTCCGCACTGAAGCTTTCTTT. Translation: CASSFLRTEAFF.

This rearrangement joins TRBV30 to TRBJ2-7; TRBD2 is a possible D gene (7 bases). Trimming shortened V by 4 bases and J by 7 bases, and 11 bases separated the two germline ends. The CDR3 spans 11 residues. CDR1 GTSNPN and CDR2 SVGIG come from the germline V gene (reference sequence). The CDR3 bases are TGTGCCTGGATTGAGGGGGGGGAGCAGTACTTC. This encodes CAWIEGGEQYF.

J is TRBJ2-3 and V is TRBV28, with 10 bases fitting TRBD2. Looked up from germline, CDR1 is MDHEN and CDR2 is SYDVKM. The V segment lost 3 bases and the J segment 2 bases; nucleotides outside the gene matches: 2. The CDR3 covers 15 residues. The CDR3 region has the DNA TGTGCCAGCAGTTTTACTAGCGGGGACACAGATACGCAGTATTTT. It encodes CASSFTSGDTDTQYF.

CDR3 coding DNA: TGTGCCAGCAGCCAAGGAGGGGTAGGGACACCCGCCTACGAGCAGTACTTC. It is translated as CASSQGGVGTPAYEQYF. The rearrangement joins TRBV4-2 to TRBJ2-5, with D perhaps matching TRBD1 (6 bases). The J call may be faulty, since TRBJ2-7 better matches the DNA end. The CDR3 consists of 17 residues. CDR1 is LGHNA, CDR2 YNFKEQ, per germline.

The sample holds a few counts of this clone. The chain employs TRBV27 and TRBJ2-7, with D possibly TRBD1 on 5 matching bases. There are 13 residues in the CDR3. With 7 bases removed from V and 5 bases from J, the gap between germline ends came to 15 bases. The V gene's germline CDR1 is MNHEY and CDR2 SMNVEV (reference sequence). CDR3 DNA: TGTGCCAGCACCAGTCTAGGGGCGAACGAGCAGTACTTC. Translated, it gives CASTSLGANEQYF.

The rearrangement uses TRBV30 and TRBJ2-1; TRBD1 might be the D (6 bases). V was trimmed by 5 bases and J by 9 bases, leaving 14 bases between them. This CDR3 comprises 12 residues. Germline lookup yields CDR1 GTSNPN and CDR2 SVGIG (reference sequence). The CDR3 protein is CAWSDQGSEQFF. The CDR3 nucleotides read TGTGCCTGGTCCGACCAGGGGAGTGAGCAGTTCTTC.

This clone was found a few times. This rearrangement joins TRBV10-3 to TRBJ1-1; unclear D gene. The ends were cut back, 2 bases at V and 5 bases at J, with 12 bases in the middle. Germline assignment: CDR1 ENHRY and CDR2 SYGVKD. This CDR3 comprises 14 residues. The CDR3 protein is CAISEHGEGTEAFF. CDR3 bases: TGTGCCATCAGTGAGCACGGTGAAGGGACTGAAGCTTTCTTT.

This chain connects TRBV29-1 to TRBJ2-6; D uncertain. V was pared by 0 bases and J by 0 bases, with 9 bases between. Germline V gene sequence: CDR1 SQVTM, CDR2 ANQGSEA. The CDR3 covers 16 residues. CDR3 sequence: CSVEDPLISGANVLTF. CDR3 bases: TGCAGCGTTGAAGATCCTTTGATCTCTGGGGCCAACGTCCTGACTTTC.

This clone was seen a few times. This chain links TRBV7-9 with TRBJ2-5; 7 bases are a match to TRBD2. Trimming cost V 5 bases and J 4 bases; bases outside gene matches: 4. The CDR3 covers 13 residues. Germline CDR1 and CDR2: SEHNR and FQNEAQ (reference sequence). The CDR3 nucleotides are TGTGCCAGCAGCCCGGGAGGTTCAGAGACCCAGTACTTC. It specifies CASSPGGSETQYF.

The chain carries TRBV29-1 and TRBJ1-2; TRBD1 agrees at 8 bases. The CDR3 is 11 residues long. Losses at the gene ends were 7 bases for V and 4 bases for J; bases not matched to a gene: 2. Germline V gene lookup returns CDR1 SQVTM and CDR2 ANQGSEA. Here the CDR3 DNA reads TGCAGCGCTGGGACAGGCTATGGCTACACCTTC. Its protein product is CSAGTGYGYTF.

V gene TRBV29-1 combines with J gene TRBJ2-1; D call uncertain. V lost 3 bases and J lost 6, with 9 bases in between. This CDR3 is built from 12 residues. CDR1 is SQVTM and CDR2 is ANQGSEA in the germline V gene. The CDR3 sequence is CSVESELNEQFF. For the CDR3, the DNA is TGCAGCGTTGAGTCGGAGCTCAATGAGCAGTTCTTC.

The V and J genes are TRBV5-1 and TRBJ2-7; D call uncertain. CDR3 size: 14 residues. The V gene's germline CDR1 is SGHRS and CDR2 YFSETQ. V was trimmed by 4 bases and J by 1 base, leaving 12 bases between them. This chain's CDR3 is CASSPTDGSYEQYF. CDR3 DNA sequence: TGCGCCAGCAGCCCAACGGACGGATCCTACGAGCAGTACTTC.

In its sample, this clone was seen a few times. J is TRBJ2-7 and V is TRBV14, with D perhaps TRBD1 (5 bases). Germline values: CDR1 SGHDN, CDR2 FVKESK. The CDR3 has 13 residues. V was trimmed by 1 base and J by 3 bases, leaving 7 bases between them. In DNA, the CDR3 is TGTGCCAGCAGCCAAGGACAGATCTACGAGCAGTACTTC. Its protein product is CASSQGQIYEQYF. The full variable domain, its missing parts supplied by reference TRBV14 and TRBJ2-7, is EAGVTQFPSHSVIEKGQTVTLRCDPISGHDNLYWYRRVMGKEIKFLLHFVKESKQDESGMPNNRFLAERTGGTYSTLKVQPAELEDSGVYFCASSQGQIYEQYFGPGTRLTVT.

This chain connects TRBV27 to TRBJ1-1; 9 nucleotides align to TRBD1. Trimming cost V 5 bases and J 5 bases; bases outside gene matches: 3. The CDR3 is made up of 13 amino acids. Germline V gene sequence: CDR1 MNHEY, CDR2 SMNVEV (reference sequence). The CDR3 loop reads CASSTTGGTEAFF. Here the CDR3 DNA reads TGTGCCAGCAGTACGACAGGGGGTACTGAAGCTTTCTTT.

A few counts support this clone. The chain links TRBV7-8 to TRBJ1-3; D call uncertain. The CDR3 covers 14 residues. With 1 base removed from V and 2 bases from J, the gap between germline ends came to 6 bases. The germline V gene encodes CDR1 SGHVS and CDR2 FQNEAQ. This chain's CDR3 is CASSLGGAGNTIYF. CDR3 sequence (DNA): TGTGCCAGCAGCTTAGGCGGGGCTGGAAACACCATATATTTT.

The chain has TRBV20-1 and TRBJ2-1; no clear D gene. Germline V CDR1 and CDR2: DFQATT, SNEGSKA (reference sequence). The CDR3 has 11 residues. Trimming pared 6 bases from V and 5 bases from J, leaving 8 bases between. CDR3 coding DNA: TGCAGTGCGAGTCCGGACAATGAGCAGTTCTTC. It translates to CSASPDNEQFF.

This clone was seen more than once but under ten times. The V gene is TRBV7-9, the J gene TRBJ1-5; D might be TRBD1 (5 bases). This CDR3 is 13 amino acids long. V dropped 1 base and J dropped 4 bases, with 5 bases sitting between them. Looked up from germline, CDR1 is SEHNR and CDR2 is FQNEAQ (reference sequence). The CDR3 here is CASSLGQNQPQHF. The CDR3 region has the DNA TGTGCCAGCAGCTTAGGACAGAATCAGCCCCAGCATTTT. Filled out from reference TRBV7-9 and TRBJ1-5, the complete variable domain reads DTGVSQNPRHKITKRGQNVTFRCDPISEHNRLYWYRQTLGQGPEFLTYFQNEAQLEKSRLLSDRFSAERPKGSFSTLEIQRTEQGDSAMYLCASSLGQNQPQHFGDGTRLSIL.

The CDR3 bases are TGCAGCTCCGATGACCCTCGGGGTGGCTACACCTTC. This translates into CSSDDPRGGYTF. This chain uses TRBV29-1 with TRBJ1-2; D unclear. CDR1 is SQVTM and CDR2 is ANQGSEA in the germline V gene. Trimming took 8 bases from V and 7 from J, leaving 17 bases between them. This CDR3 region has 12 residues.